Reported below is one TCR beta chain. Allocation to cohorts depended on clinical history reported by the participants. CDR1 is KGHDR and CDR2 is SFDVKD in the germline V gene. Unmatched junction bases numbered 9, after V lost 1 base and J lost 0 bases. The CDR3 runs to 20 residues. The record originates from a study of blood T cell repertoires in COVID-19. Looking at the study overall: Donors in the United States, Italy and Spain gave samples during acute or convalescent COVID-19. T cells, B-cell-depleted T cells, or PBMCs provided the cDNA or gDNA that served as material.

Repertoires were generated with immunoSEQ multiplex PCR, while TCRdb's copy carries only in-frame clones and drops some. The sample contains approximately 300,000 clones, around 89% of which appear only once. This sequence was found in a woman between 18 and 29 years old with acute COVID-19. Sequencing was performed on PBMCs or T cells enriched from blood (not recorded which). V and J are TRBV24-1 and TRBJ2-1; 12 bases fit TRBD1. Here the CDR3 reads CATSDFRDRGLMSSYNEQFF. DNA of the CDR3: TGTGCCACCAGTGATTTCCGGGACAGGGGGCTTATGAGCTCCTACAATGAGCAGTTCTTC.